Listed below are T cell receptor beta chains from one sample, sequenced in a study of beta chain features in type 1 diabetes. Assay used: immunoSEQ multiplex PCR; TCRdb lists only in-frame clones, some missing. The table lists 200,000 to 250,000 clones, around 9.9% of them singletons. The sample consisted of central memory CD4+ T cells from blood. Receptors were obtained from a man aged 18-30 years in good health. Both conserved end residues are part of each CDR3. Fields, in order: CDR3 length, clone size, J gene, D gene, V gene, CDR3 DNA, CDR3 protein. The D gene is left open where the match is weak. Size is stated for part of the rows, as once, few or many counts, or as a class when the clone is expanded.

CDR3 length: 14
clone size: .
J gene: TRBJ2-1
D gene: TRBD1
V gene: TRBV7-8
CDR3 DNA: TGTGCCAGCAGCCAGCGGGACAGGGGAAATGAGCAGTTCTTC
CDR3 protein: CASSQRDRGNEQFF

CDR3 length: 16
clone size: .
J gene: TRBJ2-1
D gene: .
V gene: TRBV15
CDR3 DNA: TGTGCCACCAGCAGTCCCCTTGGAAGAGGGATCGATGAGCAGTTCTTC
CDR3 protein: CATSSPLGRGIDEQFF

CDR3 length: 15
clone size: few
J gene: TRBJ2-1
D gene: TRBD2
V gene: TRBV19
CDR3 DNA: TGTGCCAGTAGTCCCCTAGCGGTCTCCTACAATGAGCAGTTCTTC
CDR3 protein: CASSPLAVSYNEQFF

CDR3 length: 14
clone size: .
J gene: TRBJ2-7
D gene: TRBD2
V gene: TRBV6-6
CDR3 DNA: TGTGCCAGCAGTGTGCTAGCGGGAGGCTACGAGCAGTACTTC
CDR3 protein: CASSVLAGGYEQYF

CDR3 length: 14
clone size: few
J gene: TRBJ2-7
D gene: TRBD2
V gene: TRBV11-2
CDR3 DNA: TGTGCCAGCAGGGGGACGGCGGGAGCCTACGAGCAGTACTTC
CDR3 protein: CASRGTAGAYEQYF

CDR3 length: 15
clone size: .
J gene: TRBJ1-1
D gene: .
V gene: TRBV30
CDR3 DNA: TGTGCCTGGAGTGCTGAGGGGCGGATGAACACTGAAGCTTTCTTT
CDR3 protein: CAWSAEGRMNTEAFF

CDR3 length: 12
clone size: many
J gene: TRBJ2-4
D gene: TRBD1
V gene: TRBV5-1
CDR3 DNA: TGCGCCAGCAGCGACAGGGGTAACATTCAGTACTTC
CDR3 protein: CASSDRGNIQYF

CDR3 length: 15
clone size: few
J gene: TRBJ1-4
D gene: .
V gene: TRBV7-6
CDR3 DNA: TGTGCCAGCAGCTCCGGACGGAAACTTAATGAAAAACTGTTTTTT
CDR3 protein: CASSSGRKLNEKLFF

CDR3 length: 15
clone size: few
J gene: TRBJ2-5
D gene: .
V gene: TRBV28
CDR3 DNA: TGTGCCAGCAGTTTCAGCGTGACGGGGCAAGAGACCCAGTACTTC
CDR3 protein: CASSFSVTGQETQYF

CDR3 length: 12
clone size: .
J gene: TRBJ2-1
D gene: .
V gene: TRBV15
CDR3 DNA: TGTGCCACCGGTTCGGGGTACAATGAGCAGTTCTTC
CDR3 protein: CATGSGYNEQFF

CDR3 length: 14
clone size: once
J gene: TRBJ2-3
D gene: .
V gene: TRBV6-1
CDR3 DNA: TGTGCCAGCAGTGGCGGGATTCGCATAGATACGCAGTATTTT
CDR3 protein: CASSGGIRIDTQYF

CDR3 length: 14
clone size: few
J gene: TRBJ2-1
D gene: TRBD2
V gene: TRBV6-5
CDR3 DNA: TGTGCCAGCACCAGACTAGCTTTGGGTAATGAGCAGTTCTTC
CDR3 protein: CASTRLALGNEQFF

CDR3 length: 14
clone size: .
J gene: TRBJ2-3
D gene: .
V gene: TRBV10-3
CDR3 DNA: TGTGCCATCAGTGAAAAAGGGTGGGCAGATACGCAGTATTTT
CDR3 protein: CAISEKGWADTQYF

CDR3 length: 16
clone size: few
J gene: TRBJ2-2
D gene: .
V gene: TRBV7-8
CDR3 DNA: TGTGCCAGCAGCTTAAATAGGGGATCGTACACCGGGGAGCTGTTTTTT
CDR3 protein: CASSLNRGSYTGELFF

CDR3 length: 17
clone size: many
J gene: TRBJ2-6
D gene: TRBD1
V gene: TRBV23-1
CDR3 DNA: TGCGCCAGCAGTCATCCGGACAGGGGCATAGGTACCAACGTCCTGACTTTC
CDR3 protein: CASSHPDRGIGTNVLTF

CDR3 length: 14
clone size: .
J gene: TRBJ1-4
D gene: TRBD1
V gene: TRBV30
CDR3 DNA: TGTGCCTGGAGTGTCAGCAGGGGGTATGAAAAACTGTTTTTT
CDR3 protein: CAWSVSRGYEKLFF

CDR3 length: 15
clone size: .
J gene: TRBJ1-1
D gene: .
V gene: TRBV4-2
CDR3 DNA: TGTGCCAGCAGCCAAGATGGTTCGTCGGCCACTGAAGCTTTCTTT
CDR3 protein: CASSQDGSSATEAFF

CDR3 length: 13
clone size: .
J gene: TRBJ2-3
D gene: TRBD1
V gene: TRBV5-1
CDR3 DNA: TGCGCCAGCAGCCGACAGGGAAGAGATACGCAGTATTTT
CDR3 protein: CASSRQGRDTQYF

CDR3 length: 14
clone size: many
J gene: TRBJ2-1
D gene: .
V gene: TRBV11-2
CDR3 DNA: TGTGCCAGCAGCACCCTCAGCGCAGCGGTTGAGCAGTTCTTC
CDR3 protein: CASSTLSAAVEQFF